These 28 T cell receptor beta chains were sequenced from one sample in a study of shared clonotypes between healthy human individuals. The protocol was immunoSEQ multiplex PCR, while the TCRdb copy is restricted to in-frame clones and leaves out a portion. The sample has more than 550,000 clones, around 77% seen once; the top ten hold under 2%. Material: memory CD4+ T cells sorted from blood. Described subset: CD45RA-negative fraction. Receptors were obtained from a woman in her 30s in good health.

The rearrangement joins TRBV28 to TRBJ2-1, with a weak D call TRBD1 (5 bases). V shed 6 bases and J shed 10 bases, with 13 bases lying between them. This CDR3 has 12 residues. Looked up from germline, CDR1 is MDHEN and CDR2 is SYDVKM. In DNA, the CDR3 is TGTGCCAGCAGAGAACTGGGGCGAGAGCAGTTCTTC. Amino acid sequence: CASRELGREQFF.

The V gene is TRBV11-3, the J gene TRBJ2-1; the match to TRBD2 covers 13 bases. The CDR3 covers 15 residues. Germline assignment: CDR1 SGHNT and CDR2 YENEEA. V dropped 5 bases and J dropped 10; count of bases not matched to a gene: 8. The CDR3 loop is CASSPTSGRGSEQFF. The CDR3, as DNA: TGTGCCAGCAGCCCCACTAGCGGGAGGGGTTCAGAGCAGTTCTTC.

The gene calls are TRBV15 and TRBJ1-1; tentative D call: TRBD1 (5 bases). Germline assignment: CDR1 LNHNV and CDR2 YYDKDF (reference sequence). This CDR3 spans 12 amino acids. Between the trimmed V and J ends, which lost 1 base and 9 bases, there was a span of 9 bases. The DNA of the CDR3 is TGTGCCACCAGCAGAGCGGCAGGGAAAGCTTTCTTT. Its translation: CATSRAAGKAFF.

The V and J genes are TRBV6-6 and TRBJ2-6, with D possibly matching TRBD2 (6 bases). The CDR3 runs to 16 residues. V was cut by 5 bases and J by 4 bases, with 15 bases left in between. Germline CDR1 and CDR2: MNHNY and SVGAGI (reference sequence). The CDR3 DNA sequence: TGTGCCAGCAGTCCTACCCGGGACTCCGGGGCCAACGTCCTGACTTTC. It specifies CASSPTRDSGANVLTF.

The V call is TRBV27, the J call TRBJ1-1; no reliable D call. CDR1 and CDR2 (germline): MNHEY, SMNVEV (reference sequence). V gave up 9 bases and J gave up 1 base, with 6 bases separating them. This CDR3 is 11 amino acids long. In nucleotides, the CDR3 is TGTGCCAGACCGGGGAACACTGAAGCTTTCTTT. Translating it yields CARPGNTEAFF.

The chain is built from TRBV10-3 and TRBJ1-2, with TRBD1 matching over 7 bases. CDR1 is ENHRY, CDR2 SYGVKD, per germline. V gave up 3 bases and J gave up 3 bases; unmatched junction bases: 7. The CDR3 has 15 amino acids. The CDR3 loop reads CAISDPTGYDYGYTF. As DNA, the CDR3 is TGTGCCATCAGTGACCCGACAGGGTACGACTATGGCTACACCTTC.

J is TRBJ1-5 and V is TRBV7-8, with a weak D call TRBD1 (6 bases). V was cut by 2 bases and J by 1 base, with 15 bases left in between. Per germline, CDR1 SGHVS and CDR2 FQNEAQ. This CDR3 has 17 residues. The CDR3 is CASSLLWGAGSNQPQHF. The CDR3, as DNA: TGTGCCAGCAGCTTACTATGGGGGGCGGGCAGCAATCAGCCCCAGCATTTT.

This rearrangement joins TRBV11-2 to TRBJ2-7; tentatively, D is TRBD1 or TRBD2 (5 bases each). The CDR3 runs to 14 residues. Germline-derived CDR1 and CDR2 are SGHAT and FQNNGV. V lost 1 base to trimming and J lost 5 bases, with 12 bases between them. CDR3 region: CASSLVRRGDEQYF. CDR3 coding DNA: TGTGCCAGCAGCTTAGTACGTCGGGGCGACGAGCAGTACTTC. The full variable domain, completed using reference TRBV11-2 and TRBJ2-7, is EAGVAQSPRYKIIEKRQSVAFWCNPISGHATLYWYQQILGQGPKLLIQFQNNGVVDDSQLPKDRFSAERLKGVDSTLKIQPAKLEDSAVYLCASSLVRRGDEQYFGPGTRLTVT.

The rearrangement uses TRBV2 and TRBJ2-1; no clear D gene. This CDR3 region has 15 residues. Germline CDR1 and CDR2: SNHLY and FYNNEI. Trimming removed 4 bases from V and 0 bases from J, with 10 bases in between. CDR3 region: CASSVRRSSYNEQFF. In nucleotides, the CDR3 is TGTGCCAGCAGTGTTAGACGAAGCTCCTACAATGAGCAGTTCTTC.

This clone was recorded at least ten times. This chain uses TRBV5-4 with TRBJ1-2; D ambiguous. The CDR3 is 18 residues long. The V end was cut by 0 bases, the J end by 8 bases, with 26 bases between. Germline V gene data show CDR1 as SGHNT and CDR2 as YYREEE (reference sequence). The CDR3 DNA is TGTGCCAGCAGCTTGGGGCAGCTGGCTAAAGGTTTGGCGTTCGGCTACACCTTC. Its protein product is CASSLGQLAKGLAFGYTF.

The chain combines TRBV28 with TRBJ1-2; perhaps TRBD1 as D (5 bases). Looked up from germline, CDR1 is MDHEN and CDR2 is SYDVKM. Trimming left V 6 bases short and J 2 bases short, with 13 bases between. CDR3 length equals 14 residues. The chain's CDR3 is CASSLTGANYGYTF. CDR3 nucleotides: TGTGCCAGCAGCCTTACAGGAGCCAACTATGGCTACACCTTC.

V is TRBV6-5 and J is TRBJ2-5, with D perhaps given as TRBD1 or TRBD2 (5 bases each). Trimming cost V 4 bases and J 7 bases, with 16 bases left between them. Germline CDR1 is MNHEY and CDR2 is SVGAGI. The CDR3 extends over 14 amino acids. This chain's CDR3 is CASSSGTSIRTQYF. The CDR3 nucleotides read TGTGCCAGCAGTTCGGGGACCAGCATAAGGACCCAGTACTTC.

This CDR3 is CASSYLWGGWNSEAFF. As DNA, the CDR3 is TGTGCCAGCAGTTACCTTTGGGGAGGGTGGAATTCTGAAGCTTTCTTT. The V call is TRBV6-6, the J call TRBJ1-1; no definite D call. This CDR3 contains 16 residues. V shed 2 bases and J shed 6 bases, with 19 bases lying between them. CDR1 and CDR2 (germline): MNHNY, SVGAGI (reference sequence).

This clone was counted a few times. The chain is built from TRBV7-8 and TRBJ1-2, with a tentative D call TRBD1 (5 bases). V dropped 4 bases and J dropped 6 bases, with 18 bases sitting between them. CDR1 and CDR2 (germline): SGHVS, FQNEAQ. This CDR3 is built from 15 residues. The CDR3 nucleotides read TGTGCCAGCAGCTCTCAAGGGCGGCAGGGCCATGGCTACACCTTC. Protein sequence: CASSSQGRQGHGYTF.

This clone occurred once. V gene TRBV7-3 combines with J gene TRBJ1-5; no reliable D call. Looked up from germline, CDR1 is SGHTA and CDR2 is FQGTGA. CDR3 length: 12 amino acids. The V gene lost 2 bases and the J gene lost 9 bases, with 8 bases spanning the gap. Here the CDR3 reads CASSLGNLPQHF. The CDR3 coding sequence is TGTGCCAGCAGCTTAGGCAACCTGCCCCAGCATTTT.

The gene calls are TRBV18 and TRBJ2-6; TRBD1 aligns across 9 bases. The V segment lost 1 base and the J segment 3 bases; nucleotides outside the gene matches: 7. CDR1 and CDR2 from the germline V gene are KGHSH and LQKENI. This CDR3 comprises 18 residues. In DNA form, the CDR3 reads TGTGCCAGCTCACCACTAGAGACAGGGGGATTTGGGGCCAACGTCCTGACTTTC. It yields the protein CASSPLETGGFGANVLTF. Variable domain in full (rest from reference TRBV18 and TRBJ2-6): NAGVMQNPRHLVRRRGQEARLRCSPMKGHSHVYWYRQLPEEGLKFMVYLQKENIIDESGMPKERFSAEFPKEGPSILRIQQVVRGDSAAYFCASSPLETGGFGANVLTFGAGSRLTVL.

The chain couples TRBV5-5 to TRBJ2-7; D ambiguous. V gave up 7 bases and J gave up 5 bases, with 22 bases separating them. The V gene's germline CDR1 is SGHKS and CDR2 YYEKEE (reference sequence). The CDR3 length is 15 residues. The DNA for the CDR3 is TGTGCCAGCGCGAAGGTAATAGGGATTTCCAACGAGCAGTACTTC. Residues: CASAKVIGISNEQYF.

The rearrangement joins TRBV19 to TRBJ2-7; 9 bases are shared with TRBD2. This CDR3 comprises 15 residues. After removal of 5 bases from V and 0 bases from J, the junction contained 5 bases not matched to a gene. Germline CDR1 reads LNHDA; CDR2 reads SQIVND (reference sequence). The CDR3 nucleotides are TGTGCCAGTAGTCGTCTAGCGGGGAGCTCCTACGAGCAGTACTTC. Amino acids: CASSRLAGSSYEQYF. The whole variable domain, filled in from reference TRBV19 and TRBJ2-7, reads DGGITQSPKYLFRKEGQNVTLSCEQNLNHDAMYWYRQDPGQGLRLIYYSQIVNDFQKGDIAEGYSVSREKKESFPLTVTSAQKNPTAFYLCASSRLAGSSYEQYFGPGTRLTVT.

The chain carries TRBV28 and TRBJ1-5; TRBD1 aligns across 7 bases. The CDR3 contains 14 residues. The V segment lost 8 bases and the J segment 6 bases; nucleotides outside the gene matches: 10. Germline loops: CDR1 MDHEN, CDR2 SYDVKM. This chain's CDR3 is CASRRGGQIQPQHF. The CDR3 DNA sequence: TGTGCCAGCCGACGAGGGGGACAGATTCAGCCCCAGCATTTT.

This clone showed up just a few times. The rearrangement links TRBV5-1 to TRBJ2-1; 9 bases fit TRBD2. CDR1 and CDR2 (germline): SGHRS, YFSETQ. J gave up 12 bases and V 4 bases, and 14 bases lay outside the gene matches. This CDR3 contains 15 residues. The CDR3 reads CASSPDLREGRRQFF. Written as DNA, the CDR3 is TGCGCCAGCAGCCCCGACTTGCGGGAGGGCCGCAGGCAGTTCTTC.

This clone has just a few counts. The J gene is TRBJ2-7, the V gene TRBV11-1; TRBD1 matches 10 bases. The ends lost 7 bases at V and 5 bases at J; junction bases unmatched: 8. The germline gives CDR1 SGHAT, CDR2 FQDESV (reference sequence). The CDR3 consists of 14 residues. CDR3 nucleotide sequence: TGTGCCAGCACCCCTGGGACAGGGGTCGACGAGCAGTACTTC. It is translated as CASTPGTGVDEQYF.

This chain joins TRBV7-6 and TRBJ1-1; TRBD1 matches at 7 bases. Germline V gives CDR1 SGHVS, CDR2 FNYEAQ. V trimming: 4 bases; J trimming: 3 bases; junction bases outside the gene matches: 2. The length of the CDR3 is 13 residues. CDR3: CASSYQGDTEAFF. Here the CDR3 DNA reads TGTGCCAGCAGCTACCAGGGGGACACTGAAGCTTTCTTT.

The chain carries TRBV19 and TRBJ2-1; TRBD1 aligns across 7 bases. Germline-derived CDR1 and CDR2 are LNHDA and SQIVND (reference sequence). The J segment lost 6 bases and the V segment lost 5 bases, leaving 7 bases of the junction unmatched. This CDR3 spans 14 amino acids. The CDR3 DNA sequence: TGTGCCAGTAGTCTCGGACAGGCGAGCAATGAGCAGTTCTTC. This gives the protein CASSLGQASNEQFF.

Remarks on this clone: Other DNA sequences in this specimen translate into the identical CDR3. The chain links TRBV5-1 to TRBJ1-3; 7 nucleotides match TRBD1. Trimming removed 0 bases from V and 3 bases from J; junction bases left unmatched: 3. The CDR3 spans 15 residues. CDR1 and CDR2 from the germline V gene are SGHRS and YFSETQ. CDR3 DNA: TGCGCCAGCAGCTTGGCCGACAGGGATGGAAACACCATATATTTT. It translates to CASSLADRDGNTIYF.

V gene TRBV27 combines with J gene TRBJ1-1; D perhaps matches TRBD1 (5 bases). The CDR3 is 14 residues long. Trimming took off 6 bases at V and 7 bases at J, with 18 bases between the two ends. The germline V gene encodes CDR1 MNHEY and CDR2 SMNVEV (reference sequence). CDR3 bases: TGTGCCAGCAGAGGACCACAGAGGAGGGGTGAAGCTTTCTTT. Amino acid sequence: CASRGPQRRGEAFF.

CDR3 sequence reads: CASSAFSGTPREGYTF. The DNA for the CDR3 is TGTGCCAGCAGCGCCTTCTCCGGGACTCCCCGGGAGGGCTACACCTTC. The V call is TRBV13, the J call TRBJ1-2, with D possibly TRBD1 on 5 matching bases. The CDR3 covers 16 residues. The V end lost 5 bases, the J end lost 8 bases, and 24 bases lay between the germline ends. Per the germline V gene, CDR1 is PRHDT and CDR2 is FYEKMQ (reference sequence).

The V call is TRBV5-1, the J call TRBJ1-4; 10 bases are shared with TRBD1. The junction had 6 bases not matched to a gene; V was cut back by 4 bases and J by 6 bases. The CDR3 has 15 amino acids. CDR1 and CDR2 from the germline V gene are SGHRS and YFSETQ. CDR3 nucleotides: TGCGCCAGCAGCAGAGGACAGGGGGTTCATGAAAAACTGTTTTTT. Protein sequence: CASSRGQGVHEKLFF.

The chain links TRBV7-2 to TRBJ2-7; D not resolved. The CDR3 sequence is 12 residues long. Per the germline V gene, CDR1 is SGHTA and CDR2 is FQGNSA. Trimming pared 5 bases from V and 4 bases from J, leaving 9 bases between. CDR3 residues: CASSQTRYEQYF. In DNA, the CDR3 is TGTGCCAGCAGCCAAACCCGATACGAGCAGTACTTC.